This T cell receptor (beta chain) was obtained from a study of OX40 agonist ivuxolimab in advanced cancers. As for the study in general: Prior anti-PD-1, anti-PD-L1 or anti-CTLA-4 therapy did not bar entry, and roughly 40% had some.

This clone appeared many times. Its antigen remains unidentified. CDR3 length: 13 residues. Unmatched junction bases numbered 1, after V lost 1 base and J lost 6 bases. Germline CDR1 is MGHRA and CDR2 is YSYEKL. Generated by immunoSEQ multiplex PCR, the TCRdb table keeps only in-frame clones and is missing some. The sample yields 35,000 or so clones, over 75% seen once. Study-level points and caveats: Both blood CD4+ and CD8+ T cells showed clonal growth by week 6 at 0.1 to 3.0 mg/kg. Low clonal expansion, among the lowest seen, marked partial responders at 0.1-3.0 mg/kg. In a subset of nonresponders, normalized T-cell clonal expansion was also low.

The input for sequencing was CD4+ or CD8+ T cells sorted from blood, taken in a trial of the OX40 agonist ivuxolimab. This clonotype was obtained from an adult with an advanced solid tumor such as melanoma, head and neck, liver or kidney cancer. This sequence joins TRBV4-1 and TRBJ2-7, with 9 bases matching TRBD1. CDR3: CASSQVDRGEQYF. As DNA, the CDR3 is TGCGCCAGCAGCCAAGTGGACAGGGGCGAGCAGTACTTC.